A selection of T cell receptor beta chains follows, all from one sample in a study of breast tumors, draining lymph nodes, adjacent tissues. TCRdb re-derived calls from the multiplex PCR reads in MiXCR, one entry per CDR3 protein. The table shows 200,000 or so distinct CDR3 sequences, with around 33% occurring only once. Material: axillary lymph node tissue. Receptors originate from a female donor with breast cancer. Some clones in this sample may be carry-over from other donors' samples. Each CDR3 is given with its conserved first and last residue. The D gene is left open where the match is weak. The size field is filled for only some rows; it gives once, few, many or a size class.

>TRBJ1-5|14|-|TRBV2|TRBD1
CASRIDRDNQPQHF
TGTGCCAGCAGGATCGACAGGGACAATCAGCCCCAGCATTTT
>TRBJ1-6|17|-|TRBV9|-
CTGSVEPFSSYNSPLHF
TGTACCGGCAGCGTAGAACCTTTCAGCTCCTATAATTCACCCCTCCACTTT
>TRBJ1-6|14|once|TRBV12-5|TRBD1
CASGPRDSNSPLHF
TGTGCTAGTGGTCCAAGGGACAGCAATTCACCCCTCCACTTT
>TRBJ2-2|16|many|TRBV19|TRBD1
CASSMIRTGRTGELFF
TGTGCCAGTAGTATGATCCGGACAGGGAGGACCGGGGAGCTGTTTTTT
>TRBJ2-1|14|many|TRBV9|TRBD2
CASSVGLATNEQFF
TGTGCCAGCAGCGTCGGACTAGCCACAAATGAGCAGTTCTTC
>TRBJ1-5|15|-|TRBV6-1|-
CASKTENYSNQPQHF
TGTGCCAGCAAGACAGAAAACTATAGCAATCAGCCCCAGCATTTT
>TRBJ2-5|16|many|TRBV15|-
CATGRRARADRETQYF
TGTGCCACCGGCAGAAGGGCACGGGCGGACAGAGAGACCCAGTACTTC
>TRBJ1-3|14|many|TRBV9|-
CASSVDIRRDTIYF
TGTGCCAGCAGCGTAGACATCCGTCGGGACACCATATATTTT
>TRBJ2-7|13|-|TRBV6-1|TRBD2
CASSVLAGYEQYF
TGTGCCAGCAGTGTACTAGCGGGCTACGAGCAGTACTTC
>TRBJ1-1|12|-|TRBV6-1|-
CATKTGNTEAFF
TGTGCCACCAAGACAGGGAACACTGAAGCTTTCTTT
>TRBJ1-2|13|-|TRBV6-2/TRBV6-3|-
CPREEVGTYGYTF
TGTCCTAGGGAAGAAGTCGGAACCTATGGCTACACCTTC
>TRBJ2-3|12|many|TRBV20-1|-
CSAARGTDTQYF
TGCAGTGCAGCCCGCGGAACAGATACGCAGTATTTT
>TRBJ2-7|13|many|TRBV15|TRBD1
CATSSGQHYEQYF
TGTGCCACCAGCTCGGGACAGCACTACGAGCAGTACTTC
>TRBJ1-5|15|-|TRBV7-2|-
CASSLDGGWDQPQHF
TGTGCCAGCAGCTTAGACGGTGGATGGGATCAGCCCCAGCATTTT
>TRBJ1-4|15|once|TRBV7-2|-
CASSSGTGMSEKLLF
TGTGCCAGCAGCTCAGGAACAGGGATGAGTGAAAAACTGCTTTTT
>TRBJ2-2|13|-|TRBV18|-
CASSEGTSGELFF
TGTGCCAGCTCAGAGGGGACTTCCGGGGAGCTGTTTTTT
>TRBJ2-7|14|many|TRBV15|TRBD2
CATSRTSTFYEQYF
TGTGCCACCAGTCGGACTAGCACCTTCTACGAGCAGTACTTC
>TRBJ1-5|16|-|TRBV30|-
CAWGGTGGLSNQPQHF
TGTGCCTGGGGCGGCACGGGGGGATTAAGCAATCAGCCCCAGCATTTT
>TRBJ2-7|18|many|TRBV3-2|-
CASSPEPLSDRDHYEQYF
TGTGCCAGCAGCCCGGAGCCGCTTAGTGACCGGGATCATTACGAGCAGTACTTC
>TRBJ2-5|11|-|TRBV29-1|-
CSVEGGRTQYF
TGCAGCGTAGAAGGGGGACGGACCCAGTACTTC
>TRBJ2-1|16|many|TRBV9|-
CASSGDIHYSYNEQFF
TGTGCCAGCAGCGGGGACATCCACTACTCCTACAATGAGCAGTTCTTC